This T cell receptor beta chain was captured by sequencing in a study of blood T cells in healthy people across ages. Study conclusions and caveats: Naive CD4+ cell counts and diversity both ran higher in long-lived than in aged donors.

With regard to this clonotype: Its cognate antigen is unknown.

A J-beta primer mix and a sample-barcoded 5' primer were used in a second PCR of about 6 to 12 cycles. TCRdb reprocessed the 5' RACE reads via MiXCR and lists one record per CDR3 protein. In the table there are over 1,300,000 distinct CDR3 sequences, 59% of which are singletons. There were healthy Caucasian individuals from Russia, aged 6 to 90, serving as donors. Isolated per sample were at least 6 million PBMCs. This CDR3 is 18 amino acids long. After removal of 4 bases from V and 0 bases from J, the junction contained 3 bases not matched to a gene. Germline CDR1 is ENHRY and CDR2 is SYGVKD. The receptor comes from a man between 18 and 29 years old in good health. The sequenced material came from blood. J is TRBJ2-6 and V is TRBV10-3; 13 positions agree with TRBD2. CDR3 coding DNA: TGTGCCATCAGTGTCGGGACTAGCGGGACCTCTGGGGCCAACGTCCTGACTTTC. This translates into CAISVGTSGTSGANVLTF.